A single sample gave rise to the 31 T cell receptor beta chains below, sequenced in a study of T cells in Graves' hyperthyroidism and ophthalmopathy. The investigators amplified TCR beta CDR3 regions from RNA transcripts. A set of HTBI primers served as the primers for a first-round RT-PCR of the TCR CDR3. MiXCR, run by TCRdb on the multiplex PCR reads, gives a single entry per CDR3 protein. In the table there are some 460,000 distinct CDR3 sequences, 15% to 18% of which are singletons. Sequencing was done on a sample of blood. All receptors come from a young woman with Graves' hyperthyroidism.

Many counts were recorded for this clonotype. The V call is TRBV6-1, the J call TRBJ1-1; no clear D. The CDR3 extends over 11 amino acids. Germline loops: CDR1 MNHNS, CDR2 SASEGT. Trimming shortened V by 5 bases and J by 4 bases, and 5 bases separated the two germline ends. CDR3 sequence: CASSSRTEAFF. The DNA of the CDR3 is TGTGCCAGCAGTTCCCGCACTGAAGCTTTCTTT.

This clonotype was recorded at least ten times. The rearrangement joins TRBV6-1 to TRBJ2-5, with a weak D call TRBD2 (6 bases). This CDR3 spans 14 amino acids. V lost 4 bases, J lost 4 bases, and 13 bases lay in between. Germline-derived CDR1 and CDR2 are MNHNS and SASEGT. The CDR3 DNA reads as TGTGCCAGCAGTGGCACTAGCTCGGGAGAGACCCAGTACTTC. Its translation: CASSGTSSGETQYF.

The chain carries TRBV6-4 and TRBJ2-5; D is possibly TRBD1 (6 bases). The germline V gene has CDR1 MRHNA and CDR2 SNTAGT. V was cut by 5 bases and J by 5 bases, with 15 bases left in between. CDR3 length: 14 amino acids. CDR3 loop: CASSRQVQGETQYF. The DNA for the CDR3 is TGTGCCAGCAGTCGACAGGTTCAGGGGGAGACCCAGTACTTC.

This clonotype was detected many times. The chain recombines TRBV13 with TRBJ2-2; D gene unclear. V lost 1 base to trimming and J lost 2 bases, with 11 bases between them. This CDR3 has 16 amino acids. Germline CDR1 reads PRHDT; CDR2 reads FYEKMQ (reference sequence). CDR3 DNA sequence: TGTGCCAGCAGCTTAGTGAGGAAAGGAAACACCGGGGAGCTGTTTTTT. As protein: CASSLVRKGNTGELFF. Based on the CDR3 plus reference TRBV13 and TRBJ2-2, the full variable domain is AAGVIQSPRHLIKEKRETATLKCYPIPRHDTVYWYQQGPGQDPQFLISFYEKMQSDKGSIPDRFSAQQFSDYHSELNMSSLELGDSALYFCASSLVRKGNTGELFFGEGSRLTVL.

The sample holds a few counts of this clonotype. A much larger clone is a single base away; this may be a read error. This sequence joins TRBV12-3 or TRBV12-4 and TRBJ2-2; 7 bases line up with TRBD2. V trimming: 11 bases; J trimming: 1 base; junction bases outside the gene matches: 7. The CDR3 runs to 14 residues. CDR3 in DNA: TGTGCCGGGGGGGGACGGGGGAACACCGGGGAGCTGTTTTTT. Its protein is CAGGGRGNTGELFF.

In its sample, this clonotype was seen a few times. The chain employs TRBV27 and TRBJ2-7; possibly TRBD2 for D (5 bases). The CDR3 loop spans 16 amino acids. Germline lookup yields CDR1 MNHEY and CDR2 SMNVEV (reference sequence). The V end lost 2 bases, the J end lost 3 bases, and 17 bases lay between the germline ends. CDR3 sequence (DNA): TGTGCCAGCAGTTTAGGAGGCCTCACCCCACTCTACGAGCAGTACTTC. As protein: CASSLGGLTPLYEQYF.

The table lists this clonotype with many counts. The chain employs TRBV3-1 and TRBJ2-7; TRBD2 matches 10 bases. Germline CDR1 is LGHDT and CDR2 is YNNKEL (reference sequence). This CDR3 region has 15 residues. Trimming at V came to 4 bases and at J to 4 bases, leaving 7 bases not matched to a gene. In DNA, the CDR3 is TGTGCCAGCAGCCTAGCTAGCGGGAGAAGATACGAGCAGTACTTC. It is translated as CASSLASGRRYEQYF.

The genes are TRBV7-9 and TRBJ2-2, with 14 positions matching TRBD2. Germline CDR1 is SEHNR and CDR2 is FQNEAQ (reference sequence). The trim removed 8 bases at V and 0 bases at J, leaving 14 bases unmatched. The CDR3 length is 20 residues. The CDR3 DNA is TGTGCCAGCCCGTGGGGAAGGACTAGCGGGAGGACACCGAACACCGGGGAGCTGTTTTTT. Encoded protein: CASPWGRTSGRTPNTGELFF.

Many counts were recorded for this clonotype. V gene TRBV7-3 combines with J gene TRBJ2-1; 8 bases are shared with TRBD1. Losses at the gene ends were 4 bases for V and 2 bases for J; bases not matched to a gene: 4. Germline V CDR1 and CDR2: SGHTA, FQGTGA. This CDR3 contains 15 residues. CDR3 amino acids: CASSSGQGPYNEQFF. CDR3 in DNA: TGTGCCAGCAGCTCCGGACAGGGTCCCTACAATGAGCAGTTCTTC.

This clonotype was counted at least ten times. The rearrangement joins TRBV20-1 to TRBJ1-2; possible D gene TRBD1, 5 bases. V lost 5 bases, J lost 0 bases, and 10 bases lay in between. Germline values: CDR1 DFQATT, CDR2 SNEGSKA (reference sequence). This CDR3 has 13 amino acids. The CDR3 spells CSALGGSNYGYTF. CDR3 DNA sequence: TGCAGTGCTCTGGGGGGTTCTAACTATGGCTACACCTTC.

Comments on this clonotype: A much larger clone differs by one base, so this may be a read error. V usage is TRBV7-2 and J usage is TRBJ2-3, with D possibly being TRBD2 (5 bases). The CDR3 is 11 residues long. Germline CDR1 and CDR2: SGHTA and FQGNSA. CDR3 DNA: TGTGACAGCAGCTTAGCGAGGATCTGGTATTTT. This gives the protein CDSSLARIWYF. Supplemented by reference TRBV7-2 and TRBJ2-3, the full variable domain reads GAGVSQSPSNKVTEKGKDVELRCDPISGHTALYWYRQSLGQGLEFLIYFQGNSAPDKSGLPSDRFSAERTGGSVSTLTIQRTQQEDSAVYLCDSSLARIWYFGPGTRLTVL.

This clonotype was observed at least ten times. This chain uses TRBV20-1 with TRBJ2-3; 13 bases are shared with TRBD2. The length of the CDR3 is 15 residues. The trim removed 3 bases at V and 5 bases at J, leaving 5 bases unmatched. Germline V gene lookup returns CDR1 DFQATT and CDR2 SNEGSKA (reference sequence). CDR3: CSASGLAGAGDTQYF. As DNA, the CDR3 is TGCAGTGCTAGCGGACTAGCGGGAGCGGGAGATACGCAGTATTTT.

This clonotype was detected many times. The CDR3 protein is CASSPQRGAPDTQYF. CDR3 bases: TGTGCCAGCAGCCCGCAGCGGGGCGCTCCAGATACGCAGTATTTT. The V gene is TRBV13, the J gene TRBJ2-3; 7 bases agree with TRBD2. Germline V gives CDR1 PRHDT, CDR2 FYEKMQ (reference sequence). The CDR3 has 15 amino acids. Trimming took 5 bases from V and 4 from J; bases not matched to a gene: 9.

V and J are TRBV4-1 and TRBJ1-2; D gene unclear. The CDR3 contains 14 residues. V dropped 1 base and J dropped 4 bases, with 10 bases sitting between them. The germline gives CDR1 MGHRA, CDR2 YSYEKL. The CDR3 nucleotides are TGCGCCAGCAGCCAAGGGGCAGGAAGCTATGGCTACACCTTC. It yields the protein CASSQGAGSYGYTF.

Ten or more counts support this clonotype. V usage is TRBV20-1 and J usage is TRBJ2-7; TRBD2 matches at 7 bases. The CDR3 contains 17 residues. V lost 6 bases to trimming and J lost 0 bases; unmatched junction nucleotides: 17. The germline CDR1 and CDR2 sequences are DFQATT and SNEGSKA (reference sequence). As DNA, the CDR3 is TGCAGTGCGAAGGGCGGGGACCGGGACTACCTCTCCTACGAGCAGTACTTC. This translates into CSAKGGDRDYLSYEQYF.

In its sample, this clonotype was seen many times. The chain couples TRBV12-3 or TRBV12-4 to TRBJ2-7, with 9 bases aligning to TRBD1. Trimming took 6 bases from V and 3 from J; bases not matched to a gene: 3. CDR3 size: 13 residues. CDR3 bases: TGTGCCAGCAGCCGGGGACAGGGCTACGAGCAGTACTTC. Amino acids: CASSRGQGYEQYF.

This clonotype has just one count. The chain recombines TRBV2 with TRBJ1-5; D gene unclear. The CDR3 has 14 residues. Trimming shortened V by 4 bases and J by 8 bases, and 15 bases separated the two germline ends. Germline loops: CDR1 SNHLY, CDR2 FYNNEI. CDR3 nucleotide sequence: TGTGCCAGCAGTGCTACAAATGGATTGAAGCCCCAGCATTTT. This codes for CASSATNGLKPQHF.

This clonotype was seen many times. The chain combines TRBV3-1 with TRBJ2-3; D is perhaps TRBD2 (6 bases). Between the trimmed V and J ends, which lost 1 base and 2 bases, there was a span of 16 bases. The CDR3 length is 17 residues. Germline CDR1 and CDR2: LGHDT and YNNKEL (reference sequence). The CDR3 region is CASSQARDWRVTDTQYF. The CDR3 region has the DNA TGTGCCAGCAGCCAAGCAAGAGACTGGAGGGTCACAGATACGCAGTATTTT.

Many counts were recorded for this clonotype. The chain employs TRBV4-1 and TRBJ1-5; D not resolved. From germline, CDR1 is MGHRA and CDR2 YSYEKL. The CDR3 extends over 15 amino acids. The V end lost 1 base, the J end lost 1 base, and 8 bases lay between the germline ends. The CDR3 bases are TGCGCCAGCAGCCAAGGGATAGCGAGCAATCAGCCCCAGCATTTT. It codes for CASSQGIASNQPQHF.

With respect to this clonotype: It may be a read error: a sequence one base away is much more abundant. The chain employs TRBV12-5 and TRBJ1-2; possibly TRBD1 for D (5 bases). The germline V and J ends were trimmed by 5 bases and 4 bases, with 14 bases remaining between them. CDR1 is LGHNT, CDR2 FRNRAP, per germline. The CDR3 consists of 14 residues. CDR3 in amino acids: CASGGIRDSYGYTF. The CDR3 DNA follows: TGTGCTAGTGGTGGCATCAGGGATAGCTATGGCTACACCTTC.

This sequence joins TRBV28 and TRBJ2-3; possibly TRBD1 for D (6 bases). The V end was cut by 3 bases, the J end by 3 bases, with 10 bases between. Germline CDR1 and CDR2: MDHEN and SYDVKM. CDR3 length: 14 amino acids. CDR3 in DNA: TGTGCCAGCAGTTTCCCCGGACAGACAGATACGCAGTATTTT. Its translation is CASSFPGQTDTQYF.

The table lists this clonotype with many counts. This chain uses TRBV7-9 with TRBJ2-5, with TRBD1 matching over 9 bases. CDR3 size: 15 residues. Germline trimming cut 5 bases from V and 5 bases from J; bases unmatched to any gene: 9. In germline, CDR1 is SEHNR, CDR2 FQNEAQ (reference sequence). CDR3 in amino acids: CASSPPGQGLETQYF. CDR3 sequence (DNA): TGTGCCAGCAGCCCTCCGGGACAGGGCTTGGAGACCCAGTACTTC.

This clonotype turned up a few times. This rearrangement joins TRBV11-3 to TRBJ2-2; D call uncertain. The germline V gene encodes CDR1 SGHNT and CDR2 YENEEA. Trimming removed 6 bases at V and 4 bases at J, with 21 bases between. The CDR3 covers 17 residues. The CDR3 nucleotides read TGTGCCAGCAGTCATCCCCCCAGAGGCGAAGGCACCGGGGAGCTGTTTTTT. This codes for CASSHPPRGEGTGELFF.

This clonotype occurred a few times. The V gene is TRBV5-1, the J gene TRBJ1-3; D may be TRBD1 (6 bases). V was cut by 0 bases and J by 4 bases, with 14 bases left in between. The CDR3 contains 16 residues. Germline values: CDR1 SGHRS, CDR2 YFSETQ. For the CDR3, the DNA is TGCGCCAGCAGCTTGGCGGGCACAGGGTACGGAAACACCATATATTTT. It specifies CASSLAGTGYGNTIYF.

Many counts were recorded for this clonotype. The V call is TRBV5-1, the J call TRBJ1-5; D gene ambiguous. The CDR3 extends over 13 amino acids. With 2 bases removed from V and 1 base from J, the gap between germline ends came to 4 bases. The germline V gene encodes CDR1 SGHRS and CDR2 YFSETQ. CDR3 nucleotide sequence: TGCGCCAGCAGCTTACCAAGCAATCAGCCCCAGCATTTT. Its translation: CASSLPSNQPQHF.

There are many counts of this clonotype. V gene TRBV5-1 combines with J gene TRBJ1-2, with 7 positions matching TRBD1. There are 15 residues in the CDR3. Losses at the gene ends were 3 bases for V and 6 bases for J; bases not matched to a gene: 11. CDR1 SGHRS and CDR2 YFSETQ come from the germline V gene. The CDR3 reads CASSSGQRASDGYTF. CDR3 DNA: TGCGCCAGCAGCTCGGGACAGAGGGCTTCGGATGGCTACACCTTC. The full variable domain, completed using reference TRBV5-1 and TRBJ1-2, is KAGVTQTPRYLIKTRGQQVTLSCSPISGHRSVSWYQQTPGQGLQFLFEYFSETQRNKGNFPGRFSGRQFSNSRSEMNVSTLELGDSALYLCASSSGQRASDGYTFGSGTRLTVV.

There are many counts of this clonotype. This chain connects TRBV6-1 to TRBJ2-5; D might be TRBD2 (6 bases). The germline CDR1 and CDR2 sequences are MNHNS and SASEGT. CDR3 length equals 16 residues. Trimming shortened V by 0 bases and J by 1 base, and 12 bases separated the two germline ends. CDR3 amino acids: CASSEAVGGRQETQYF. The CDR3 DNA reads as TGTGCCAGCAGTGAAGCGGTTGGAGGGCGCCAAGAGACCCAGTACTTC.

This clonotype was seen at least ten times. J is TRBJ2-3 and V is TRBV12-5, with no clear D. The length of the CDR3 is 13 residues. Germline CDR1 reads LGHNT; CDR2 reads FRNRAP. Trimming took 0 bases from V and 1 from J, leaving 2 bases between them. Here the CDR3 reads CASGLVGTDTQYF. The CDR3 nucleotides read TGTGCTAGTGGTTTGGTCGGCACAGATACGCAGTATTTT.

This clonotype was seen ten or more times. The gene calls are TRBV7-8 and TRBJ1-2; 7 nucleotides agree with TRBD1. The germline V gene has CDR1 SGHVS and CDR2 FQNEAQ. Trimming removed 2 bases from V and 4 bases from J; junction bases left unmatched: 4. CDR3 length equals 14 residues. The CDR3 loop reads CASSLSRDSYGYTF. The CDR3 region has the DNA TGTGCCAGCAGCTTATCCCGGGACAGCTATGGCTACACCTTC.

Comment on this clonotype: As the CDR3 is not closed by the conserved phenylalanine or tryptophan, this likely results from a read error. The CDR3 loop is CASSLGTGAGYTL. CDR3 DNA sequence: TGTGCCAGTAGTCTGGGGACAGGGGCCGGCTACACCCTC. V is TRBV19 and J is TRBJ1-2; 10 bases line up with TRBD1. J lost 8 bases, V lost 5 bases, and 5 bases had no gene match. Germline-derived CDR1 and CDR2 are LNHDA and SQIVND (reference sequence). This CDR3 region has 13 residues.

This clonotype was found many times. The gene calls are TRBV5-1 and TRBJ2-3; D ambiguous. The V gene's germline CDR1 is SGHRS and CDR2 YFSETQ. The CDR3 has 13 amino acids. The V end was cut by 3 bases, the J end by 0 bases, with 5 bases between. Here the CDR3 reads CASSSYSTDTQYF. In DNA, the CDR3 is TGCGCCAGCAGCTCCTATAGCACAGATACGCAGTATTTT. Full variable domain (rest looked up from reference TRBV5-1 and TRBJ2-3): KAGVTQTPRYLIKTRGQQVTLSCSPISGHRSVSWYQQTPGQGLQFLFEYFSETQRNKGNFPGRFSGRQFSNSRSEMNVSTLELGDSALYLCASSSYSTDTQYFGPGTRLTVL.